Shown below are 17 T cell receptor beta chains from a single sample sequenced in a study of identical twins. TCRdb itself ran the 5' RACE reads through MiXCR, one entry per CDR3 protein. Of under 350,000 distinct CDR3 sequences listed, 7.5% to 9.5% are singletons. This same sample was also taken into another study, of yellow fever vaccine responses in identical twins.

The specimen sequenced was CD8+ T cells sorted from blood. Receptors were obtained from a woman aged 18-29 years in good health.

This clonotype was observed at least ten times. The chain recombines TRBV29-1 with TRBJ2-1; TRBD2 matches at 9 bases. CDR1 and CDR2 from the germline V gene are SQVTM and ANQGSEA. There are 13 residues in the CDR3. V lost 8 bases and J lost 6; bases outside the gene matches: 8. The CDR3 DNA follows: TGCAGCTCCCGCGGGGGGGAAAGCAATGAGCAGTTCTTC. This codes for CSSRGGESNEQFF.

This chain connects TRBV28 to TRBJ1-1, with D perhaps matching TRBD1 (6 bases). The CDR3 has 13 amino acids. Germline CDR1 and CDR2: MDHEN and SYDVKM. V was pared by 7 bases and J by 9 bases, with 18 bases between. The CDR3 coding sequence is TGTGCCAGCACCCTTACAGGGTCTGGAAAAGCTTTCTTT. Amino acids: CASTLTGSGKAFF.

In its sample, this clonotype was seen many times. The rearrangement joins TRBV11-2 to TRBJ2-3, with 7 bases identical to TRBD1. Per the germline V gene, CDR1 is SGHAT and CDR2 is FQNNGV. The CDR3 loop spans 16 amino acids. V dropped 3 bases and J dropped 0; count of bases not matched to a gene: 6. This chain's CDR3 is CASSFLTGKSTDTQYF. The DNA for the CDR3 is TGTGCCAGCAGCTTTTTGACAGGGAAAAGCACAGATACGCAGTATTTT.

This clonotype occurred many times. This chain connects TRBV4-1 to TRBJ2-4, with TRBD2 identical over 12 bases. Germline V gene sequence: CDR1 MGHRA, CDR2 YSYEKL. CDR3 length equals 18 residues. Trimming removed 4 bases from V and 0 bases from J; junction bases left unmatched: 7. The CDR3 nucleotides are TGCGCCAGCAGCCCTAGCGGGAGGGTACTCTTAGCCAAAAACATTCAGTACTTC. It specifies CASSPSGRVLLAKNIQYF.

The chain combines TRBV11-1 with TRBJ2-7; D might be TRBD1 or TRBD2, each matching 5 bases. Per germline, CDR1 SGHAT and CDR2 FQDESV (reference sequence). Trimming stripped 5 bases from V and 2 bases from J, with 25 bases between. The CDR3 sequence is 18 residues long. This CDR3 reads CASSSAGTNTYLTYEQYF. The CDR3 DNA is TGTGCCAGCAGCAGCGCAGGGACGAACACATACTTAACCTACGAGCAGTACTTC.

The rearrangement links TRBV6-2 or TRBV6-3 to TRBJ2-7; D may be TRBD2 (5 bases). The CDR3 length is 12 residues. Germline V gene data show CDR1 as MNHEY and CDR2 as SVGEGT. V was cut by 7 bases and J by 6 bases, with 13 bases left in between. The CDR3 DNA reads TGTGCCAGCAACTCGGGGTTAGTCGAGCAGTACTTC. Translating gives CASNSGLVEQYF.

This clonotype turned up a few times. CDR3 nucleotides: TGTGCCAGCAGTCTAAACGCGAACACCGGGGAGCTGTTTTTT. Its translation is CASSLNANTGELFF. The genes are TRBV12-3 or TRBV12-4 and TRBJ2-2; D gene ambiguous. Trimming shortened V by 5 bases and J by 0 bases, and 7 bases separated the two germline ends. CDR3 size: 14 residues.

Only a few counts were recorded for this clonotype. The chain has TRBV29-1 and TRBJ2-7; D is undetermined. There are 12 residues in the CDR3. V lost 4 bases, J lost 0 bases, and 7 bases lay in between. CDR1 and CDR2 (germline): SQVTM, ANQGSEA. CDR3 nucleotide sequence: TGCAGCGTTGCTCTAAACTCCTACGAGCAGTACTTC. This translates into CSVALNSYEQYF.

The CDR3 DNA reads TGTGCCATCAGCACAGGATTGAGGGACTATAATTCACCCCTCCACTTT. The encoded protein is CAISTGLRDYNSPLHF. The chain links TRBV10-3 to TRBJ1-6; D might be TRBD1 (5 bases). Trimming removed 6 bases from V and 3 bases from J, with 15 bases in between. CDR1 and CDR2 (germline): ENHRY, SYGVKD. The CDR3 has 16 residues.

This sequence joins TRBV6-5 and TRBJ2-7; the D gene is possibly TRBD1 (6 bases). Trimming cost V 2 bases and J 0 bases, with 14 bases left between them. Germline lookup yields CDR1 MNHEY and CDR2 SVGAGI. CDR3 size: 16 residues. CDR3: CASSYVTGTSSYEQYF. The CDR3 DNA follows: TGTGCCAGCAGTTACGTCACAGGGACCAGCTCCTACGAGCAGTACTTC.

The chain has TRBV7-9 and TRBJ2-2; perhaps TRBD1 as D (6 bases). The germline V and J ends were trimmed by 3 bases and 3 bases, with 11 bases remaining between them. Looked up from germline, CDR1 is SEHNR and CDR2 is FQNEAQ (reference sequence). This CDR3 region has 15 residues. CDR3 nucleotides: TGTGCCAGCAGCTTTGGGGGCAGGGACACCGGGGAGCTGTTTTTT. This codes for CASSFGGRDTGELFF. Full variable domain (missing parts from reference TRBV7-9 and TRBJ2-2): DTGVSQNPRHKITKRGQNVTFRCDPISEHNRLYWYRQTLGQGPEFLTYFQNEAQLEKSRLLSDRFSAERPKGSFSTLEIQRTEQGDSAMYLCASSFGGRDTGELFFGEGSRLTVL.

This clonotype turned up a few times. The chain carries TRBV3-1 and TRBJ2-7, with TRBD1 matching over 8 bases. The CDR3 has 14 amino acids. J was trimmed by 4 bases and V by 5 bases; bases with no gene match: 7. The germline CDR1 and CDR2 sequences are LGHDT and YNNKEL (reference sequence). The CDR3 sequence is CASSFGQGDYEQYF. For the CDR3, the DNA is TGTGCCAGCAGCTTTGGACAGGGCGATTACGAGCAGTACTTC.

The V call is TRBV7-2, the J call TRBJ2-1; 12 nucleotides line up with TRBD2. Losses at the gene ends were 2 bases for V and 2 bases for J; bases not matched to a gene: 4. The germline gives CDR1 SGHTA, CDR2 FQGNSA. The CDR3 totals 17 residues. The CDR3 nucleotides are TGTGCCAGCAGCTTAACTAGCGGGAGGCCTCCCTACAATGAGCAGTTCTTC. Protein: CASSLTSGRPPYNEQFF.

This clonotype was seen repeatedly, ten times or more. V and J are TRBV4-1 and TRBJ1-1; D is uncertain. From germline, CDR1 is MGHRA and CDR2 YSYEKL. Trimming took off 5 bases at V and 3 bases at J, with 10 bases between the two ends. The CDR3 length is 13 residues. In DNA, the CDR3 is TGCGCCAGCAGCACGGGCCGTTACACTGAAGCTTTCTTT. As protein: CASSTGRYTEAFF.

This clonotype was seen at least ten times. The chain links TRBV2 to TRBJ2-2, with D unresolved. This CDR3 has 15 amino acids. CDR1 and CDR2 (germline): SNHLY, FYNNEI. V lost 8 bases and J lost 0, with 13 bases in between. In DNA form, the CDR3 reads TGTGCCAGCCTCAAGCGAGGAACGAACACCGGGGAGCTGTTTTTT. This encodes CASLKRGTNTGELFF.

On this clonotype itself: The germline gene is not matched at one end of the junction; a read error may be the cause. The V call is TRBV12-3 or TRBV12-4, the J call TRBJ1-1; a possible D gene is TRBD1 (5 bases). The CDR3 has 12 amino acids. The CDR3 here is CGSSLPGRSAFF. The CDR3 region has the DNA TGTGGCAGCAGTCTCCCGGGACGGAGCGCTTTCTTT.

This clonotype was picked up many times. The chain combines TRBV12-3 or TRBV12-4 with TRBJ2-7; 7 bases are a match to TRBD1. V was pared by 5 bases and J by 6 bases, with 7 bases of the junction left unmatched. CDR3 size: 13 residues. The CDR3 here is CASSPWDSSEQYF. The CDR3 region has the DNA TGTGCCAGCAGTCCGTGGGACAGCTCCGAGCAGTACTTC.